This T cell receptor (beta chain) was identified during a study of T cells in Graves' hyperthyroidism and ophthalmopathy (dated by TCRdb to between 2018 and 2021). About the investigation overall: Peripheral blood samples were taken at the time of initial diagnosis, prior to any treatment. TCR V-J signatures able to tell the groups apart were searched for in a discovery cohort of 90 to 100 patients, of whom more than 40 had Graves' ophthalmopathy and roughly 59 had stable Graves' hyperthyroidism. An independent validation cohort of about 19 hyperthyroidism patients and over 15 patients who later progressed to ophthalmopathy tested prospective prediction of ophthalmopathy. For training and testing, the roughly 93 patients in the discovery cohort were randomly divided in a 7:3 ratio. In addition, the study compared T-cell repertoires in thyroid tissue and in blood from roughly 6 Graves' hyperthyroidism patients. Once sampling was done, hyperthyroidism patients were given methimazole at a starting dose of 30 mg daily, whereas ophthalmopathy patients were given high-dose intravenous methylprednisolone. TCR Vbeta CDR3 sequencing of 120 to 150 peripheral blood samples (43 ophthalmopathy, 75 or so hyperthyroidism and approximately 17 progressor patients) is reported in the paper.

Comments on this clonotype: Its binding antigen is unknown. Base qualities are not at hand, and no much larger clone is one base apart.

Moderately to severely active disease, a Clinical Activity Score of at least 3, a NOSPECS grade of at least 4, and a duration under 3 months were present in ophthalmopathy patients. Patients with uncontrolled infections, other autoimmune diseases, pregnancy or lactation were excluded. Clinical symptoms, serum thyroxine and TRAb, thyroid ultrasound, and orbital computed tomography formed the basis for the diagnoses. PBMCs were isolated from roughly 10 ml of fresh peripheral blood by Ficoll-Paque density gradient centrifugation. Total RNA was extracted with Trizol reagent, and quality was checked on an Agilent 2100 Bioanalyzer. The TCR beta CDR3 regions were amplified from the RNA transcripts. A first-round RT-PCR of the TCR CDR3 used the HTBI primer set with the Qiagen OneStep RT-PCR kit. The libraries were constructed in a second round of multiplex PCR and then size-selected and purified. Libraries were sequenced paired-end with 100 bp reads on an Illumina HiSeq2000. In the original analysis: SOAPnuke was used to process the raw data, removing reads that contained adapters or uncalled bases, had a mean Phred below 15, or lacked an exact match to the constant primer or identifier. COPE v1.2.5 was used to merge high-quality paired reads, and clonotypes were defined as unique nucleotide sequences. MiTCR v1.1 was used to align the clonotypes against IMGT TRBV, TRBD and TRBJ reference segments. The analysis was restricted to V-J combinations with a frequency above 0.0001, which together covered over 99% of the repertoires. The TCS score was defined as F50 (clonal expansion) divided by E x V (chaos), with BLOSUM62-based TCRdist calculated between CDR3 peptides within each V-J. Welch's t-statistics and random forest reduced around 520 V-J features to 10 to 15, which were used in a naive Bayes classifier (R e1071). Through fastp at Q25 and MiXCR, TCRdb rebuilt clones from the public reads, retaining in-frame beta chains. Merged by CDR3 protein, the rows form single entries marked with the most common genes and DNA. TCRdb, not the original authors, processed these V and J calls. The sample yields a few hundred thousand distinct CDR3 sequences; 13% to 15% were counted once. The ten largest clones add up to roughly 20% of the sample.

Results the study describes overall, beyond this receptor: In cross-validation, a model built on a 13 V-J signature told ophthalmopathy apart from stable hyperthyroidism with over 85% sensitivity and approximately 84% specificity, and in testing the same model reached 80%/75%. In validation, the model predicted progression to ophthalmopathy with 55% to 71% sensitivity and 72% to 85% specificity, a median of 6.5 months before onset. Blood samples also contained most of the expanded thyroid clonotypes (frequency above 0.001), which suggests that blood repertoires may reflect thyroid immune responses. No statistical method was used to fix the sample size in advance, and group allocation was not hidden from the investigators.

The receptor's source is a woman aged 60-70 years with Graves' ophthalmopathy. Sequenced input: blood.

The nucleotide sequence is TGTGCCAGCACCAGGGCTTACTCTGGAAACACCATATATTTT. This codes for CASTRAYSGNTIYF. Rearrangement joined TRBV14 to TRBJ1-3; the D gene is perhaps TRBD1, on 5 matching bases. The germline V gene yields SGHDN for CDR1 and FVKESK for CDR2. Relative to germline, V is 7 bases shorter and J is 0 bases shorter, with 10 bases between their ends. Inclusive of the bounding cysteine and phenylalanine, the CDR3 is 14 residues long. The CDR3 DNA has 42 bases and is translated from base 1.